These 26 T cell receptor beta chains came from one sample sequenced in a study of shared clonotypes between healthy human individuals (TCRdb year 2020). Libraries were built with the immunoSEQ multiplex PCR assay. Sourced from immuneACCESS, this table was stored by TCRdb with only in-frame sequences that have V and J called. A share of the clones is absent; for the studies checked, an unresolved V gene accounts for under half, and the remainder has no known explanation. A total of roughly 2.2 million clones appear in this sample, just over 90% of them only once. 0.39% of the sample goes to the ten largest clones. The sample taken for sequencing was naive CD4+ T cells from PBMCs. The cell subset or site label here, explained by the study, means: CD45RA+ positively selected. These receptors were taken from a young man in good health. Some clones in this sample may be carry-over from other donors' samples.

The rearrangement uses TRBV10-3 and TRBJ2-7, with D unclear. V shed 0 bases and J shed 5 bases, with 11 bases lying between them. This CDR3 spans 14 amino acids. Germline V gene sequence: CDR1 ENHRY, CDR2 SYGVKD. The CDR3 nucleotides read TGTGCCATCAGTGAGTCGTTGGAAAGGAACGAGCAGTACTTC. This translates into CAISESLERNEQYF.

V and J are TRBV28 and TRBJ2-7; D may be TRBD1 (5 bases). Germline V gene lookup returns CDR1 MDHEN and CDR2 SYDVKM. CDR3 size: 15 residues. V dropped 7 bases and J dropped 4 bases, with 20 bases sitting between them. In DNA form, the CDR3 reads TGTGCCAGCACCCCCCGCGCAGGGAAACGATACGAGCAGTACTTC. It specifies CASTPRAGKRYEQYF.

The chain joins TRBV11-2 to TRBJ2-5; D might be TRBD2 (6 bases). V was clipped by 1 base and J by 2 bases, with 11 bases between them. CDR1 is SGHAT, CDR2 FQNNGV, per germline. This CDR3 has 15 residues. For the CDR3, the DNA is TGTGCCAGCAGCTTAGTCTCCGGGAGACAAGAGACCCAGTACTTC. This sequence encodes CASSLVSGRQETQYF. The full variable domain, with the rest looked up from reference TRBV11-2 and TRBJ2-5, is EAGVAQSPRYKIIEKRQSVAFWCNPISGHATLYWYQQILGQGPKLLIQFQNNGVVDDSQLPKDRFSAERLKGVDSTLKIQPAKLEDSAVYLCASSLVSGRQETQYFGPGTRLLVL.

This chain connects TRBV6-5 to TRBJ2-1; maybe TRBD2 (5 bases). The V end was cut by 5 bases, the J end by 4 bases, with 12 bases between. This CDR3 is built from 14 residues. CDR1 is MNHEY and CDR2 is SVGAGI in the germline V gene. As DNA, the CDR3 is TGTGCCAGCAGTCGGACCGGACTTTACAATGAGCAGTTCTTC. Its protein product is CASSRTGLYNEQFF.

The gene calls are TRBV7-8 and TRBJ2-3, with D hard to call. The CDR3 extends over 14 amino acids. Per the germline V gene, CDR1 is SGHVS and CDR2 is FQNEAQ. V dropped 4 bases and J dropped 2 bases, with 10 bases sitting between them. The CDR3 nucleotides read TGTGCCAGCAGCTATCCCCGGTTCACAGATACGCAGTATTTT. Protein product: CASSYPRFTDTQYF.

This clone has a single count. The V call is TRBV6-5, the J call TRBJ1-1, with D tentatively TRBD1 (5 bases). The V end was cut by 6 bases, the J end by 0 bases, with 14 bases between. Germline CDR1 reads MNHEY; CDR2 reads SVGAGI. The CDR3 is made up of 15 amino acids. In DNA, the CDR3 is TGTGCCAGCAGCCCTAACCCGACAGTGAACACTGAAGCTTTCTTT. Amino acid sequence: CASSPNPTVNTEAFF.

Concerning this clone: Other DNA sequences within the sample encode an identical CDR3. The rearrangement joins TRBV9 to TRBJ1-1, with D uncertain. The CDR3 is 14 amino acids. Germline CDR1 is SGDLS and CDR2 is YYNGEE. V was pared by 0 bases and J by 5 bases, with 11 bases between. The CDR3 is CASSVVGSATEAFF. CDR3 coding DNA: TGTGCCAGCAGCGTAGTCGGTTCCGCTACTGAAGCTTTCTTT. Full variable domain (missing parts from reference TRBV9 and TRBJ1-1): DSGVTQTPKHLITATGQRVTLRCSPRSGDLSVYWYQQSLDQGLQFLIQYYNGEERAKGNILERFSAQQFPDLHSELNLSSLELGDSALYFCASSVVGSATEAFFGQGTRLTVV.

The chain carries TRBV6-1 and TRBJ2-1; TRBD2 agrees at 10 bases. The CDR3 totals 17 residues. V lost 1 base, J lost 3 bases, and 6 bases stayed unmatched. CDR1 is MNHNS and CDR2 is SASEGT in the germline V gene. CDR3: CASSEELAGRVYNEQFF. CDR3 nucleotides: TGTGCCAGCAGTGAAGAACTAGCGGGAAGGGTCTACAATGAGCAGTTCTTC.

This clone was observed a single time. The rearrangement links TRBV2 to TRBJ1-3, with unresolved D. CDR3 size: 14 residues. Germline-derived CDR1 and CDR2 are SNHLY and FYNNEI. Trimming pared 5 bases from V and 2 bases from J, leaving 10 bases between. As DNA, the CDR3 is TGTGCCAGCAGTACTGAACGAGCTGGAAACACCATATATTTT. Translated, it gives CASSTERAGNTIYF.

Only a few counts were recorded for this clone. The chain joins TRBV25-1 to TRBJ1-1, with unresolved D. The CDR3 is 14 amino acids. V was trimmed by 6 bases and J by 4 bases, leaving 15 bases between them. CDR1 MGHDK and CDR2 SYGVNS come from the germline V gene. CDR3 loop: CASSGWARSTEAFF. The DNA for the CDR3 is TGTGCCAGCAGCGGGTGGGCTAGGAGCACTGAAGCTTTCTTT.

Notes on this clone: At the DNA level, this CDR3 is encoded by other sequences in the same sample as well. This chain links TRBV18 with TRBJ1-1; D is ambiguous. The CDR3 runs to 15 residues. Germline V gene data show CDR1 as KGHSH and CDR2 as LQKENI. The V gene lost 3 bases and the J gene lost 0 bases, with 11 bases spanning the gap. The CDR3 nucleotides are TGTGCCAGCTCACCGGGCCAAATCATGAACACTGAAGCTTTCTTT. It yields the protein CASSPGQIMNTEAFF.

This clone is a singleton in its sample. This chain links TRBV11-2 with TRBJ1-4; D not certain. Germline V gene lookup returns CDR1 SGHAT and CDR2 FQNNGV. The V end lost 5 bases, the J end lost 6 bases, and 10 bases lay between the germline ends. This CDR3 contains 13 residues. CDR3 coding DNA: TGTGCCAGCAGCGACGCGGCGGATGAAAAACTGTTTTTT. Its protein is CASSDAADEKLFF.

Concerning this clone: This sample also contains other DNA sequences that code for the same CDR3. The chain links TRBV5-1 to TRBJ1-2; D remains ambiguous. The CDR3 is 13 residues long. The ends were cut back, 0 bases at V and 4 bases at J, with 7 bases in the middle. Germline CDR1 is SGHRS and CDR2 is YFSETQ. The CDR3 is CASSLAAAYGYTF. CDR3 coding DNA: TGCGCCAGCAGCTTGGCCGCGGCCTATGGCTACACCTTC.

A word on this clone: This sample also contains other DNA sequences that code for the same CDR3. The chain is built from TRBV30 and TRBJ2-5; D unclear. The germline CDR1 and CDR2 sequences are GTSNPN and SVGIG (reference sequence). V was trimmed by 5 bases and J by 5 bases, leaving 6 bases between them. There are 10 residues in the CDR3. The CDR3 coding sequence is TGTGCCTGGGGTGAGGAGACCCAGTACTTC. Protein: CAWGEETQYF.

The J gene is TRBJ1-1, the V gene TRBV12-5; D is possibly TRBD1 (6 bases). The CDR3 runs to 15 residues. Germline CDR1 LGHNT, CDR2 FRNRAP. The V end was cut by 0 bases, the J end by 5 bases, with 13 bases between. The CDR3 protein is CASGLVGNRATEAFF. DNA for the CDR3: TGTGCTAGTGGTTTGGTAGGGAACAGGGCGACTGAAGCTTTCTTT.

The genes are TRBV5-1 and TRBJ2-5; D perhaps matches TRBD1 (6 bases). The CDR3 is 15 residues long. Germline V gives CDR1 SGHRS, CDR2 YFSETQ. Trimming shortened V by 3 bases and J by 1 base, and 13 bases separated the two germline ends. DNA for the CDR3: TGCGCCAGCAGCTCGAATCCACAGGGCCAAGAGACCCAGTACTTC. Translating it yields CASSSNPQGQETQYF.

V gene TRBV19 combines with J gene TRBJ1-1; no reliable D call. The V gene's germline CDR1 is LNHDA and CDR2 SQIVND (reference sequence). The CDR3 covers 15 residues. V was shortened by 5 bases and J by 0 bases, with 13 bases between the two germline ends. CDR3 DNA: TGTGCCAGTAGTTCCATGGGCGGGATGAACACTGAAGCTTTCTTT. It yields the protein CASSSMGGMNTEAFF. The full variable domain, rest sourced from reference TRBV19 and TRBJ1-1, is DGGITQSPKYLFRKEGQNVTLSCEQNLNHDAMYWYRQDPGQGLRLIYYSQIVNDFQKGDIAEGYSVSREKKESFPLTVTSAQKNPTAFYLCASSSMGGMNTEAFFGQGTRLTVV.

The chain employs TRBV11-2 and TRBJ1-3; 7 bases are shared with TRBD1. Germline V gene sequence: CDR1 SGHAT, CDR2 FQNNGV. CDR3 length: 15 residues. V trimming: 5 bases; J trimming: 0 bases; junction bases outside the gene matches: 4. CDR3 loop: CASSAGTDSGNTIYF. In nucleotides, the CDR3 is TGTGCCAGCAGCGCCGGGACAGACTCTGGAAACACCATATATTTT.

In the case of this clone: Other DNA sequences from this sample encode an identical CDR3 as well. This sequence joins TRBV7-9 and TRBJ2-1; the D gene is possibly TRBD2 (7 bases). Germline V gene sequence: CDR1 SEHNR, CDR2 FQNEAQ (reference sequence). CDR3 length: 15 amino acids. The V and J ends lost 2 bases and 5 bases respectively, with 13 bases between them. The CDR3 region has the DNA TGTGCCAGCAGCTTACCAGGGAGGGGGGACAATGAGCAGTTCTTC. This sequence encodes CASSLPGRGDNEQFF.

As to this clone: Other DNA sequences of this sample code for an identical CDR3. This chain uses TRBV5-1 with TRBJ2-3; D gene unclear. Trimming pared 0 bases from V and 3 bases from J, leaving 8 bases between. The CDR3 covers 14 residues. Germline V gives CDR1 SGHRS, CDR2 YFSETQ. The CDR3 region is CASSLATGTDTQYF. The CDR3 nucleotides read TGCGCCAGCAGCTTGGCCACCGGTACAGATACGCAGTATTTT.

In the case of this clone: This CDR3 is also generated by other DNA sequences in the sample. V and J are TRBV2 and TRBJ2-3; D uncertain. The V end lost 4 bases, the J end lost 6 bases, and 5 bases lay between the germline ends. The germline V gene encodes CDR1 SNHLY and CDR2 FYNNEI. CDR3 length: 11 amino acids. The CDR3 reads CASSAADTQYF. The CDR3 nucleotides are TGTGCCAGCAGTGCGGCGGATACGCAGTATTTT.

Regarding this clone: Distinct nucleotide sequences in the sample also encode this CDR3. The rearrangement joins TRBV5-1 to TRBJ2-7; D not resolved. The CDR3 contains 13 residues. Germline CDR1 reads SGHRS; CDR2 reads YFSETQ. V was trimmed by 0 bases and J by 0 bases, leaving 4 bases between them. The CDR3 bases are TGCGCCAGCAGCTTGGGGGCCTCCTACGAGCAGTACTTC. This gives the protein CASSLGASYEQYF.

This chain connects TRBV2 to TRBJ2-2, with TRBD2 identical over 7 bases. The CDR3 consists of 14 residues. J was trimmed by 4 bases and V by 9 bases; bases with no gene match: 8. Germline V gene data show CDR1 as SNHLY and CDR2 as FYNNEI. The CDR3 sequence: CASTPTSPTGELFF. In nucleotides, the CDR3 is TGTGCCAGTACCCCGACTAGCCCCACCGGGGAGCTGTTTTTT. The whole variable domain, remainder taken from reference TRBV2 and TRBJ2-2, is EPEVTQTPSHQVTQMGQEVILRCVPISNHLYFYWYRQILGQKVEFLVSFYNNEISEKSEIFDDQFSVERPDGSNFTLKIRSTKLEDSAMYFCASTPTSPTGELFFGEGSRLTVL.

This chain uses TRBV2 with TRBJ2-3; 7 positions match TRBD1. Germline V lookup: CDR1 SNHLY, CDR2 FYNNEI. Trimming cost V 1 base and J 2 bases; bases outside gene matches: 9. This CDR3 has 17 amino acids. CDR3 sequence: CASSEDRGSLNTDTQYF. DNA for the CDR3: TGTGCCAGCAGTGAAGACAGGGGAAGTTTGAACACAGATACGCAGTATTTT.

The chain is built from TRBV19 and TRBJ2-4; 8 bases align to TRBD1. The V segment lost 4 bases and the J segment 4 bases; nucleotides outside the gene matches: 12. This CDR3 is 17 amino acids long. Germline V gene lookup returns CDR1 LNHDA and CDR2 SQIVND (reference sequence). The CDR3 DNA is TGTGCCAGTAGTAGGGACAGGTCAACGGCACATAAAAACATTCAGTACTTC. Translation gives CASSRDRSTAHKNIQYF.

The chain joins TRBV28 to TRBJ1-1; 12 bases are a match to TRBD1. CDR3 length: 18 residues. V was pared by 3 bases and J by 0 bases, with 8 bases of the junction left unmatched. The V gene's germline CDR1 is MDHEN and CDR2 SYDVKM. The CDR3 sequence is CASSLVGTGGILNTEAFF. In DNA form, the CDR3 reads TGTGCCAGCAGTTTGGTGGGGACAGGGGGCATTTTGAACACTGAAGCTTTCTTT.